This TCR beta chain was observed in a study of blood T cells in healthy people across ages. Background on the study: Template switching recovered approximately one barcoded beta molecule for every two T cells. Findings and caveats of the study: It was not possible, with unsorted PBMCs, to conclusively compare naive and antigen-experienced cells.

About this clonotype itself: The antigen remains unidentified.

A second about 7 to 12 cycle PCR used barcoded and J-beta primers. Every cDNA molecule bore a tag from a template-switch adaptor containing 12 random nucleotides. TCRdb re-called the 5' RACE reads with MiXCR, one entry per CDR3 protein. Among about 1.8 million distinct CDR3 sequences listed, 40% to 55% were seen once. Per sample, at least 5 micrograms of total RNA were extracted. The TCR comes from a woman in her thirties or forties in good health. Material for sequencing was blood.

This CDR3 reads CASSAGTGRYIQYF. The DNA for the CDR3 is TGTGCCAGCAGTGCCGGGACTGGGAGGTACATTCAGTACTTC. The V gene is TRBV6-2 or TRBV6-3, the J gene TRBJ2-5, with a tentative D call TRBD2 (6 bases). The DNA end favors TRBJ2-4, so the J call may be wrong. Germline-derived CDR1 and CDR2 are MNHEY and SVGEGT. The CDR3 is 14 amino acids.